The present T cell receptor (beta chain) was sequenced within a study of identical twins. On this clonotype itself: The antigen remains undetermined.

Regarding the study as a whole: Cord blood beta clonotypes present at high abundance carried fewer insertions; no such pattern appeared in memory repertoires.

The authors used template switching to add a universal primer site and gave cDNA unique molecular identifiers. TCRdb re-analysed the 5' RACE reads in MiXCR, keeping a single row per CDR3 protein. This sample has approximately 890,000 distinct CDR3 sequences, with around an eighth found just once. The same data also went into a second study, on yellow fever vaccine responses in identical twins.

The receptor comes from a woman between 18 and 30 years old in good health. The sample was PBMCs.

The CDR3 bases are TGTGCCAGCAGCCAAGATCCGGCTGTTAACTATGGCTACACCTTC. As protein: CASSQDPAVNYGYTF. The V and J genes are TRBV3-1 and TRBJ1-2, with unresolved D. The V and J ends lost 0 bases and 1 base respectively, with 9 bases between them. The CDR3 covers 15 residues. CDR1 LGHDT and CDR2 YNNKEL come from the germline V gene (reference sequence).